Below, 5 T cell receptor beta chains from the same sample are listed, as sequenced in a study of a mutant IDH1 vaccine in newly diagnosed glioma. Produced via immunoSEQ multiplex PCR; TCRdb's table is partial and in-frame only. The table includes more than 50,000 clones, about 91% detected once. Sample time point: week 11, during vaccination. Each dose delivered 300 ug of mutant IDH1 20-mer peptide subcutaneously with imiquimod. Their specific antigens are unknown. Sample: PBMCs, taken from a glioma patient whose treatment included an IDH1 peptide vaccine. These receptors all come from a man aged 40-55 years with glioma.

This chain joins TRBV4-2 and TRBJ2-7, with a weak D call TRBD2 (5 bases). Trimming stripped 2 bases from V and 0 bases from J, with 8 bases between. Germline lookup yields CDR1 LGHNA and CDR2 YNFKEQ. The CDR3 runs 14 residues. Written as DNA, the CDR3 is TGTGCCAGCAGCCAACGAGGGATCTCCTACGAGCAGTACTTC. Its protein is CASSQRGISYEQYF.

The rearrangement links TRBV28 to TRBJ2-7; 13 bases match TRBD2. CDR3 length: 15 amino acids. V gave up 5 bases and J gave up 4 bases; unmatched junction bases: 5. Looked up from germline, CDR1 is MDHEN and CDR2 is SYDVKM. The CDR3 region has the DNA TGTGCCAGCAGTGGCTTGACTAGCGGGGGGTACGAGCAGTACTTC. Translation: CASSGLTSGGYEQYF.

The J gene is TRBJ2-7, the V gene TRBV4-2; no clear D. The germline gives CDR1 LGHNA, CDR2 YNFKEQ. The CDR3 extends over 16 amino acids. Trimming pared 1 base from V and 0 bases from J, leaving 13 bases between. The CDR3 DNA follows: TGTGCCAGCAGCCAAGTGGATAAGCGCTCCTCCTACGAGCAGTACTTC. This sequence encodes CASSQVDKRSSYEQYF.

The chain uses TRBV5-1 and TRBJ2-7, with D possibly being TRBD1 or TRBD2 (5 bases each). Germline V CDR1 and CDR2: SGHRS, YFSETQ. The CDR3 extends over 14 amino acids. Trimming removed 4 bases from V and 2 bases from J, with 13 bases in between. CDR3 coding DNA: TGCGCCAGCAGCCTCACCGTGGGGGCCTACGAGCAGTACGTC. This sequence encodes CASSLTVGAYEQYV.

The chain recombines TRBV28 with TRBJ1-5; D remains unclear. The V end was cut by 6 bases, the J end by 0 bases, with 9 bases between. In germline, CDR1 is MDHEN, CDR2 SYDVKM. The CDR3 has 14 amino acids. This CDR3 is CASRNGGSNQPQHF. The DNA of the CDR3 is TGTGCCAGCAGGAACGGTGGTAGCAATCAGCCCCAGCATTTT.